This T cell receptor (beta chain) emerged from a study of blood T cell repertoires in COVID-19. In the study overall: Both acute and convalescent COVID-19 samples were obtained from the United States, Italy and Spain. Sources were T cells, B-cell-depleted T cells, or PBMCs; the material itself was cDNA or gDNA.

The ends lost 1 base at V and 0 bases at J; junction bases unmatched: 6. The germline gives CDR1 SGHTA, CDR2 FQGNSA. This CDR3 spans 16 amino acids. Original methodology: Scientists estimated how many nucleated cells there were by amplifying reference gene primers. Only in-frame clones appear in the TCRdb table, and some are missing; sequencing was by immunoSEQ multiplex PCR. V, J and clone size are taken as reported in that table, and D and trimming were inferred from the DNA itself. The sample contains 71,000 or so clones, roughly 87% of which appear only once. This TCR derives from a man aged 45 to 65 with acute or convalescent COVID-19. The chain couples TRBV7-2 to TRBJ2-7, with TRBD2 matching over 7 bases. Material for sequencing was peripheral blood. CDR3 DNA sequence: TGTGCCAGCAGCTTAGGATCCAGCGGGACCTCCTACGAGCAGTACTTC. It translates to CASSLGSSGTSYEQYF.